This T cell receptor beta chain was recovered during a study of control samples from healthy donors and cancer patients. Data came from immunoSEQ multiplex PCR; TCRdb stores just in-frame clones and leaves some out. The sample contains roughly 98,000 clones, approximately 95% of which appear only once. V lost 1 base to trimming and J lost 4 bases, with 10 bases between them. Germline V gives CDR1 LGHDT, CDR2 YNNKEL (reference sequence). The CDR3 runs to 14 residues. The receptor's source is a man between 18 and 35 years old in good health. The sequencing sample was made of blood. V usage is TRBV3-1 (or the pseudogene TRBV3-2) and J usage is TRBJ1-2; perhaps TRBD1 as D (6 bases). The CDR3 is CASSQAQGPYGYTF. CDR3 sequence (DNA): TGTGCCAGCAGCCAAGCACAGGGACCCTATGGCTACACCTTC.